Described below is a single TCR beta chain sequence and its context. This entry comes from a study of blood T cell repertoires in COVID-19. Study details: Both acute and convalescent COVID-19 samples were obtained from the United States, Italy and Spain. The cDNA or gDNA used as material had been derived from T cells, B-cell-depleted T cells, or PBMCs.

Per germline, CDR1 MNHNY and CDR2 SVGAGI (reference sequence). CDR3 size: 13 residues. Between the trimmed V and J ends, which lost 2 bases and 5 bases, there was a span of 9 bases. Per the authors' pipeline: Reference gene primer amplification in the assay estimated nucleated cell counts. This table comes from immunoSEQ multiplex PCR, and its TCRdb copy is limited to in-frame clones, with some not included. Clone size and V and J calls were adopted from that table, with D and trimming inferred from the DNA. The table shows roughly 100,000 clones, with roughly nine tenths occurring only once. The sample comprised peripheral blood. V gene TRBV6-6 combines with J gene TRBJ1-1; perhaps TRBD1 as D (5 bases). The TCR originated in a man aged 45-65 years with acute or convalescent COVID-19. The chain's CDR3 is CASSYTGGTEAFF. Written as DNA, the CDR3 is TGTGCCAGCAGTTACACGGGGGGAACTGAAGCTTTCTTT.